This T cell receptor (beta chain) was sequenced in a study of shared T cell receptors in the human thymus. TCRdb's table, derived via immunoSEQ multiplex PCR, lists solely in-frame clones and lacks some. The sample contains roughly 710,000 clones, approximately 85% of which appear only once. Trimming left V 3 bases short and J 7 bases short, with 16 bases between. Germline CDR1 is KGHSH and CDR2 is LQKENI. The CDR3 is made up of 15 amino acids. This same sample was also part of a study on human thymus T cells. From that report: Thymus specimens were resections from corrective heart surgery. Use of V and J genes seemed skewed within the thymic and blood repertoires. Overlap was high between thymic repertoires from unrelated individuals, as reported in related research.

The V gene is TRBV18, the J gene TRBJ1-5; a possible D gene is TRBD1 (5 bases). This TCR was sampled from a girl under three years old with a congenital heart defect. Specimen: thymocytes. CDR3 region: CASSPRGRGGQPQHF. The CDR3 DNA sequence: TGTGCCAGCTCACCCCGGGGAAGGGGAGGGCAGCCCCAGCATTTT.